Listed here are 17 T cell receptor beta chains from one sample, sequenced in a study of lymphopenia after photon versus proton radiotherapy. Profiling relied on immunoSEQ multiplex PCR, and the TCRdb table lists in-frame clones only, not all of them. This sample carries about 33,000 clones, 85% to 90% of them seen once, and the ten largest clones take less than 7%. The specimen was peripheral blood, collected from a patient treated with photon-based radiotherapy. The receptors were sampled from a woman between 50 and 59 years old with pancreatic cancer.

The chain is built from TRBV29-1 and TRBJ2-3, with a tentative D call TRBD2 (6 bases). This CDR3 comprises 13 residues. Germline V gives CDR1 SQVTM, CDR2 ANQGSEA. The V and J ends lost 3 bases and 5 bases respectively, with 12 bases between them. The CDR3 DNA reads as TGCAGCGTTGATGGGGGGAGAGGAGATACGCAGTATTTT. Translation: CSVDGGRGDTQYF.

As DNA, the CDR3 is TGTGCCAGCAGCTTTGGGAATGAGCAGTTCTTC. Its translation: CASSFGNEQFF. J is TRBJ2-1 and V is TRBV13; D gene unclear. V lost 3 bases and J lost 7, with 4 bases in between. CDR1 and CDR2 from the germline V gene are PRHDT and FYEKMQ (reference sequence). The CDR3 length is 11 residues.

The chain joins TRBV4-3 to TRBJ2-1; D remains unclear. V was shortened by 0 bases and J by 2 bases, with 11 bases between the two germline ends. Per germline, CDR1 LGHNA and CDR2 YSLEER. The length of the CDR3 is 16 residues. As DNA, the CDR3 is TGCGCCAGCAGCCAAGATGGGGTCTCCCCCTACAATGAGCAGTTCTTC. This translates into CASSQDGVSPYNEQFF.

The V call is TRBV19, the J call TRBJ2-1; 9 nucleotides agree with TRBD2. Per germline, CDR1 LNHDA and CDR2 SQIVND (reference sequence). The CDR3 runs 15 residues. With 5 bases clipped from V and 4 bases from J, the junction kept 6 bases outside the gene matches. The CDR3 spells CASSSTSGDYNEQFF. CDR3 in DNA: TGTGCCAGTAGTTCGACTAGCGGAGATTACAATGAGCAGTTCTTC.

This clone was counted a single time. The chain couples TRBV19 to TRBJ2-5; D is undetermined. The CDR3 consists of 12 residues. V lost 0 bases and J 2 bases, leaving 1 base between the germline ends. Looked up from germline, CDR1 is LNHDA and CDR2 is SQIVND (reference sequence). CDR3 in DNA: TGTGCCAGTAGTATAGATCAAGAGACCCAGTACTTC. Its protein is CASSIDQETQYF.

J is TRBJ1-3 and V is TRBV30; D remains ambiguous. The germline gives CDR1 GTSNPN, CDR2 SVGIG (reference sequence). V was cut by 4 bases and J by 4 bases, with 11 bases left in between. The CDR3 contains 13 residues. The CDR3 here is CAWTRTQGNTIYF. The CDR3 DNA is TGTGCCTGGACCAGAACGCAGGGAAACACCATATATTTT.

The chain employs TRBV6-1 and TRBJ2-7, with D possibly TRBD1 on 5 matching bases. The CDR3 runs to 12 residues. The germline V and J ends were trimmed by 7 bases and 3 bases, with 10 bases remaining between them. The germline CDR1 and CDR2 sequences are MNHNS and SASEGT. The CDR3 reads CASIGQLYEQYF. The DNA of the CDR3 is TGTGCCAGCATAGGACAACTCTACGAGCAGTACTTC.

The chain combines TRBV19 with TRBJ1-1; TRBD1 aligns across 8 bases. CDR3 length: 18 amino acids. From germline, CDR1 is LNHDA and CDR2 SQIVND (reference sequence). V shed 3 bases and J 6 bases; nucleotides not matched to a gene: 18. CDR3 loop: CASSIGLMDRVPGPEAFF. The DNA for the CDR3 is TGTGCCAGTAGTATCGGCTTAATGGACAGGGTCCCTGGCCCTGAAGCTTTCTTT.

The CDR3: CASSQDEWNTEAFF. DNA of the CDR3: TGCGCCAGCAGCCAAGATGAATGGAACACTGAAGCTTTCTTT. This sequence joins TRBV4-3 and TRBJ1-1; the D is unclear. Trimming removed 0 bases at V and 1 base at J, with 6 bases between. The germline CDR1 and CDR2 sequences are LGHNA and YSLEER. The CDR3 contains 14 residues.

The chain combines TRBV6-1 with TRBJ2-5, with 12 bases matching TRBD2. The CDR3 has 16 residues. Germline CDR1 and CDR2: MNHNS and SASEGT. With V trimmed by 3 bases and J by 3 bases, 5 bases remained unmatched. The CDR3 reads CASSETSGRVKETQYF. CDR3 in DNA: TGTGCCAGCAGTGAGACTAGCGGGAGAGTGAAAGAGACCCAGTACTTC.

This chain links TRBV18 with TRBJ1-2; 7 positions agree with TRBD1. Trimming took 3 bases from V and 5 from J; bases not matched to a gene: 6. Germline V gene lookup returns CDR1 KGHSH and CDR2 LQKENI. This CDR3 is built from 14 residues. The CDR3 loop is CASSPRDRVYGYTF. For the CDR3, the DNA is TGTGCCAGCTCACCCCGGGACAGAGTTTATGGCTACACCTTC. The full variable domain, its missing parts supplied by reference TRBV18 and TRBJ1-2, is NAGVMQNPRHLVRRRGQEARLRCSPMKGHSHVYWYRQLPEEGLKFMVYLQKENIIDESGMPKERFSAEFPKEGPSILRIQQVVRGDSAAYFCASSPRDRVYGYTFGSGTRLTVV.

The chain links TRBV6-6 to TRBJ2-7; possible D gene TRBD2, 6 bases. CDR1 is MNHNY and CDR2 is SVGAGI in the germline V gene (reference sequence). The CDR3 spans 15 residues. Trimming removed 5 bases at V and 0 bases at J, with 14 bases between. For the CDR3, the DNA is TGTGCCAGCAGTCCTTTAGCGGCGCTCTCCTACGAGCAGTACTTC. Amino acids: CASSPLAALSYEQYF.

This chain connects TRBV7-2 to TRBJ2-5; a weak D match, TRBD1 (5 bases). The ends were cut back, 0 bases at V and 5 bases at J, with 16 bases in the middle. This CDR3 is 16 amino acids long. CDR1 and CDR2 (germline): SGHTA, FQGNSA. The CDR3 nucleotides are TGTGCCAGCAGCTTAGCGCCAGGGTCCGTACGGGAGACCCAGTACTTC. It yields the protein CASSLAPGSVRETQYF.

The V call is TRBV19, the J call TRBJ1-1; unclear D gene. The germline V gene has CDR1 LNHDA and CDR2 SQIVND (reference sequence). Deletions cut 5 bases from V and 0 bases from J, with 13 bases between. This CDR3 is 15 amino acids long. The CDR3 nucleotides read TGTGCCAGTAGTCCCGGGCAACCCATGAACACTGAAGCTTTCTTT. It codes for CASSPGQPMNTEAFF.

This clone is labeled medium-sized. The chain recombines TRBV7-2 with TRBJ2-7; the D is unclear. The CDR3 contains 15 residues. Germline V gene lookup returns CDR1 SGHTA and CDR2 FQGNSA. Trimming removed 4 bases at V and 3 bases at J, with 16 bases between. The CDR3 loop is CASSSPVGRSYEQYF. DNA for the CDR3: TGTGCCAGCAGCTCGCCGGTCGGGCGGAGCTACGAGCAGTACTTC. The full variable domain, with the rest looked up from reference TRBV7-2 and TRBJ2-7, is GAGVSQSPSNKVTEKGKDVELRCDPISGHTALYWYRQSLGQGLEFLIYFQGNSAPDKSGLPSDRFSAERTGGSVSTLTIQRTQQEDSAVYLCASSSPVGRSYEQYFGPGTRLTVT.

The chain couples TRBV6-5 to TRBJ1-2; TRBD1 matches 10 bases. Per the germline V gene, CDR1 is MNHEY and CDR2 is SVGAGI. The CDR3 extends over 12 amino acids. Trimming cost V 8 bases and J 5 bases; bases outside gene matches: 2. In DNA, the CDR3 is TGTGCCAGCCGGGACAGGGGATATGGCTACACCTTC. Residues: CASRDRGYGYTF.

The sample holds one count of this clone. The chain links TRBV30 to TRBJ2-2, with D perhaps TRBD1 (6 bases). This CDR3 spans 14 amino acids. V was trimmed by 5 bases and J by 7 bases, leaving 17 bases between them. Germline V gene sequence: CDR1 GTSNPN, CDR2 SVGIG (reference sequence). The CDR3 nucleotides are TGTGCCTGGCTTACGGGAACAGGGCACGGGGAGCTGTTTTTT. As protein: CAWLTGTGHGELFF.